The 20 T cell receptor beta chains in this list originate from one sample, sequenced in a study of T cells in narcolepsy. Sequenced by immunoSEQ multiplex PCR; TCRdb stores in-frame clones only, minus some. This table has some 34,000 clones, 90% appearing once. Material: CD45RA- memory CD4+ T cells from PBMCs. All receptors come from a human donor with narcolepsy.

CDR3 coding DNA: TGTGCCAGCAGCCCCACCTCCACCGGGGAGCTGTTTTTT. It yields the protein CASSPTSTGELFF. The chain joins TRBV6-1 to TRBJ2-2; D gene uncertain. CDR1 and CDR2 (germline): MNHNS, SASEGT. The CDR3 runs 13 residues. The V end was cut by 6 bases, the J end by 4 bases, with 9 bases between.

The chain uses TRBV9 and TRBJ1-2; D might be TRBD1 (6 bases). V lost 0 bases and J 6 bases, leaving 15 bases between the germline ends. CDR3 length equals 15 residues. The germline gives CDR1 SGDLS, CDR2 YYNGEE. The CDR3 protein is CASSVAKQGGNGYTF. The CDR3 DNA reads TGTGCCAGCAGCGTAGCTAAACAGGGCGGTAATGGCTACACCTTC.

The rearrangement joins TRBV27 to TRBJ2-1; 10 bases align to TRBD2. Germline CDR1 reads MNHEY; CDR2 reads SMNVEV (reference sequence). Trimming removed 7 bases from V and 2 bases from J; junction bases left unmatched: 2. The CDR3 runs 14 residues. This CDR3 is CASKGTSAYNEQFF. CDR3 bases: TGTGCCAGCAAAGGGACTAGCGCCTACAATGAGCAGTTCTTC.

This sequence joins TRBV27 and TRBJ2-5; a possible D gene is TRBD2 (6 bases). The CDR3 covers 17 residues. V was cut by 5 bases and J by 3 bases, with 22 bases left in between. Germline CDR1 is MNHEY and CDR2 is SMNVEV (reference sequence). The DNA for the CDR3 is TGTGCCAGCAGTATGTCCGCGGGACCGGCAGAGAAAGAGACCCAGTACTTC. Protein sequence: CASSMSAGPAEKETQYF.

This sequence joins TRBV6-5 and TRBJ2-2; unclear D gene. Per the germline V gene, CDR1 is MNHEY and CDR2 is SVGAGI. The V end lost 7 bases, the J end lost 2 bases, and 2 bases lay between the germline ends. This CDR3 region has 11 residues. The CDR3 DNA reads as TGTGCCAGCAAAAACACCGGGGAGCTGTTTTTT. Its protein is CASKNTGELFF.

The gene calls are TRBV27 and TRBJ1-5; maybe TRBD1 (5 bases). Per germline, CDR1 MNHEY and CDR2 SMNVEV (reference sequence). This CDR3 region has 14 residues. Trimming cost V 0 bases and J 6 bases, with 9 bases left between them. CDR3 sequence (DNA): TGTGCCAGCAGTTTATCGTGGGGGGGTCAGCCCCAGCATTTT. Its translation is CASSLSWGGQPQHF.

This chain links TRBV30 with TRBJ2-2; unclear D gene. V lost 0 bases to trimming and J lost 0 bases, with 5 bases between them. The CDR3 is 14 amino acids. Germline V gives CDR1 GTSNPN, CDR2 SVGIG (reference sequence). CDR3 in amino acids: CAWSVVANTGELFF. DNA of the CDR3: TGTGCCTGGAGTGTCGTAGCGAACACCGGGGAGCTGTTTTTT.

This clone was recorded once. This CDR3 is CASSVTGLSYEQYF. The CDR3, as DNA: TGTGCCAGCAGCGTGACGGGACTGAGTTACGAGCAGTACTTC. The chain uses TRBV9 and TRBJ2-7, with D possibly being TRBD2 (6 bases). Per germline, CDR1 SGDLS and CDR2 YYNGEE. The CDR3 runs to 14 residues. Trimming removed 2 bases at V and 4 bases at J, with 13 bases between. Full variable domain (remainder filled in from reference TRBV9 and TRBJ2-7): DSGVTQTPKHLITATGQRVTLRCSPRSGDLSVYWYQQSLDQGLQFLIQYYNGEERAKGNILERFSAQQFPDLHSELNLSSLELGDSALYFCASSVTGLSYEQYFGPGTRLTVT.

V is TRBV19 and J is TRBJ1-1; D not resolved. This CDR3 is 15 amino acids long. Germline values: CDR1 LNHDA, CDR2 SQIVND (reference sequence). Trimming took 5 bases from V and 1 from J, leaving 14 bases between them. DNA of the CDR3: TGTGCCAGTAGTGTGGGGAGCGTTGGGAACACTGAAGCTTTCTTT. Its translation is CASSVGSVGNTEAFF.

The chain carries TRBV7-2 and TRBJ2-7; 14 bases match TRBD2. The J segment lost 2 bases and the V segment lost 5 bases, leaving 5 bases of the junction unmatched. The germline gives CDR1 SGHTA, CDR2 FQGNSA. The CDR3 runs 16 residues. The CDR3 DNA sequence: TGTGCCAGCAGCCCCGCGACTAGCGGGGGGGCCTACGAGCAGTACTTC. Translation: CASSPATSGGAYEQYF.

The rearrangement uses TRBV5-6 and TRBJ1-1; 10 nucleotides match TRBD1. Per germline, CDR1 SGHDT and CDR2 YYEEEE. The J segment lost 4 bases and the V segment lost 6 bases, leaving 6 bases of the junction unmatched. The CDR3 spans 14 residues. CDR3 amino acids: CASTNDRGPTEAFF. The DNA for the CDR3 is TGTGCCAGCACCAATGACAGGGGGCCCACTGAAGCTTTCTTT.

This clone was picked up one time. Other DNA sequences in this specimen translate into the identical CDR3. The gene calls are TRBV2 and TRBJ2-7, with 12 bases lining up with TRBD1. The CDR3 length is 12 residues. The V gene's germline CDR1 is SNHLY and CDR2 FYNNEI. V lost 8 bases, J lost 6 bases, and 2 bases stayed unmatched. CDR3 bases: TGTGCCAGCCGGGACAGGGGGCCCGAGCAGTACTTC. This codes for CASRDRGPEQYF.

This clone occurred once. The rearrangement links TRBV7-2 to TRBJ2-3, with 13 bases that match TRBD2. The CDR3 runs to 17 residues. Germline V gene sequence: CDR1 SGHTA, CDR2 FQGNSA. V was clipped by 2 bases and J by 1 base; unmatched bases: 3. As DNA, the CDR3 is TGTGCCAGCAGCTTATTGGGGACTAGCGGGGGCACAGATACGCAGTATTTT. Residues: CASSLLGTSGGTDTQYF.

CDR3 residues: CASSLVGSGANVLTF. Written as DNA, the CDR3 is TGTGCCAGCAGCTTAGTGGGATCTGGGGCCAACGTCCTGACTTTC. This sequence joins TRBV7-9 and TRBJ2-6; D is uncertain. Germline lookup yields CDR1 SEHNR and CDR2 FQNEAQ (reference sequence). V lost 1 base and J 1 base, leaving 5 bases between the germline ends. The CDR3 is made up of 15 amino acids. Combining the CDR3 with reference TRBV7-9 and TRBJ2-6 gives the whole variable domain DTGVSQNPRHKITKRGQNVTFRCDPISEHNRLYWYRQTLGQGPEFLTYFQNEAQLEKSRLLSDRFSAERPKGSFSTLEIQRTEQGDSAMYLCASSLVGSGANVLTFGAGSRLTVL.

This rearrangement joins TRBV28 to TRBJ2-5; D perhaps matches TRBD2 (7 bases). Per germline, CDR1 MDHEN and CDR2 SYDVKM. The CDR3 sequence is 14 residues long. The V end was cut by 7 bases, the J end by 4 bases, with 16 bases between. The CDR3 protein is CASTLGGGRETQYF. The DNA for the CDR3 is TGTGCCAGCACCCTCGGCGGGGGCCGAGAGACCCAGTACTTC.

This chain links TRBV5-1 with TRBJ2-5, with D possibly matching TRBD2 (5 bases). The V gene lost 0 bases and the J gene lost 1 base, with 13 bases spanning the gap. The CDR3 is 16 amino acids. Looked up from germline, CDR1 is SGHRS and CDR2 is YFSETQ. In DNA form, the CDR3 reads TGCGCCAGCAGCTTGGATCGGAGGTGGCCCCAAGAGACCCAGTACTTC. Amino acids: CASSLDRRWPQETQYF.

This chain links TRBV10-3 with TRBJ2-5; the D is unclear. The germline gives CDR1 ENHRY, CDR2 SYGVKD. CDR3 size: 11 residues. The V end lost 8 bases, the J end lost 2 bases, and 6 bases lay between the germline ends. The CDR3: CAIGQQETQYF. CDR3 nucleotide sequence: TGTGCCATCGGGCAACAAGAGACCCAGTACTTC.

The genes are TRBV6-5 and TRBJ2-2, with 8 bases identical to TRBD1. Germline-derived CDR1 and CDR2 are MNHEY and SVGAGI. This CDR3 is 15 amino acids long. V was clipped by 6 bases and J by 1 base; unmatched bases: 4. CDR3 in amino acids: CASRRDRGNTGELFF. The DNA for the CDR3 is TGTGCCAGCAGGAGAGACAGGGGGAACACCGGGGAGCTGTTTTTT.

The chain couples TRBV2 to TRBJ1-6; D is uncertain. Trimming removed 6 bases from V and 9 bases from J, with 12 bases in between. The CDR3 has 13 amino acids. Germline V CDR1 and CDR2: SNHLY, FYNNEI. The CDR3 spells CASRVALGSPLHF. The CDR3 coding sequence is TGTGCCAGCAGGGTGGCATTGGGTTCACCCCTCCACTTT.

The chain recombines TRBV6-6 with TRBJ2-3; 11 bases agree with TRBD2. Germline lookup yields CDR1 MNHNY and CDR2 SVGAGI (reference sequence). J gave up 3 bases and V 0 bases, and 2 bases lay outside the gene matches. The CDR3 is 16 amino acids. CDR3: CASSYSVAGGTDTQYF. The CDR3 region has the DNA TGTGCCAGCAGTTACTCTGTAGCGGGAGGGACAGATACGCAGTATTTT.